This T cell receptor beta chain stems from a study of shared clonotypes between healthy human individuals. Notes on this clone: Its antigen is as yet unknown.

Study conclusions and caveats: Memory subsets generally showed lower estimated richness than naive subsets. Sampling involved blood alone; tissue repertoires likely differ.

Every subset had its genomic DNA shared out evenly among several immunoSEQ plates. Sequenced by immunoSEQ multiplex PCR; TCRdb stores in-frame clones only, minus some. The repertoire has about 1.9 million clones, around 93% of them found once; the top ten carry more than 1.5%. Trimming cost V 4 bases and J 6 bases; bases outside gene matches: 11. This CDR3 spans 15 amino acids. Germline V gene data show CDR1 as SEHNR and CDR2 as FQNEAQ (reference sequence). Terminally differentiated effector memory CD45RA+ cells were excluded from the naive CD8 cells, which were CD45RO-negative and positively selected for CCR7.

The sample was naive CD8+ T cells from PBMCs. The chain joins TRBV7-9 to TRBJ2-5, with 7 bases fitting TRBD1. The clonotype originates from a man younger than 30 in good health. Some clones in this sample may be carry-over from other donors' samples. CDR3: CASSSARDSQQTQYF. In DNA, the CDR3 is TGTGCCAGCAGCTCCGCCCGGGACAGTCAACAGACCCAGTACTTC.